This passage covers 9 T cell receptor beta chains from one sample sequenced in a study of cytomegalovirus exposure and HLA in healthy donors. Both 60 Vbeta primers and 13 Jbeta primers went into the PCR. Method: immunoSEQ multiplex PCR; TCRdb's copy keeps in-frame clones and lacks some. The sample has 65,000 to 70,000 clones; roughly 72% are singletons. Sequenced: PBMCs. These receptors were taken from a man over 45 in good health and CMV-seronegative.

The chain couples TRBV2 to TRBJ2-7; 7 bases fit TRBD1. Germline assignment: CDR1 SNHLY and CDR2 FYNNEI. The CDR3 sequence is 14 residues long. Trimming removed 6 bases from V and 2 bases from J; junction bases left unmatched: 7. CDR3 nucleotide sequence: TGTGCCAGCAGCAGACAGGGAGCTACCTACGAGCAGTACTTC. Translated, it gives CASSRQGATYEQYF.

The rearrangement joins TRBV25-1 to TRBJ2-1, with no clear D. Germline V lookup: CDR1 MGHDK, CDR2 SYGVNS. The CDR3 length is 15 residues. Between the trimmed V and J ends, which lost 1 base and 2 bases, there was a span of 9 bases. Here the CDR3 reads CASSESRWAYNEQFF. The DNA of the CDR3 is TGTGCCAGCAGTGAATCCAGGTGGGCCTACAATGAGCAGTTCTTC.

This sequence joins TRBV7-2 and TRBJ2-7; 8 bases are a match to TRBD1. Germline V gene data show CDR1 as SGHTA and CDR2 as FQGNSA. V shed 4 bases and J 2 bases; nucleotides not matched to a gene: 7. The CDR3 is made up of 15 amino acids. The CDR3, as DNA: TGTGCCAGCAGCTGGGGGACAGGAGGCCCCTACGAGCAGTACTTC. Its translation: CASSWGTGGPYEQYF.

The chain recombines TRBV30 with TRBJ1-5; 8 bases are a match to TRBD1. With V trimmed by 3 bases and J by 6 bases, 4 bases remained unmatched. This CDR3 is built from 13 residues. Germline lookup yields CDR1 GTSNPN and CDR2 SVGIG (reference sequence). The CDR3 sequence: CAWSGQGGQPQHF. The CDR3 nucleotides are TGTGCCTGGAGCGGACAGGGCGGTCAGCCCCAGCATTTT. The full variable domain, rest sourced from reference TRBV30 and TRBJ1-5, is SQTIHQWPATLVQPVGSPLSLECTVEGTSNPNLYWYRQAAGRGLQLLFYSVGIGQISSEVPQNLSASRPQDRQFILSSKKLLLSDSGFYLCAWSGQGGQPQHFGDGTRLSIL.

The chain links TRBV10-3 to TRBJ1-1, with a possible D match to TRBD1 (5 bases). The V and J ends lost 0 bases and 11 bases respectively, with 10 bases between them. Germline V gene sequence: CDR1 ENHRY, CDR2 SYGVKD. The CDR3 contains 12 residues. The CDR3: CAISESGGVAFF. The CDR3 DNA reads as TGTGCCATCAGTGAGTCCGGAGGGGTTGCTTTCTTT.

This clone was recorded a few times. V gene TRBV6-1 combines with J gene TRBJ1-6, with 10 bases lining up with TRBD1. Germline CDR1 and CDR2: MNHNS and SASEGT. V gave up 3 bases and J gave up 9 bases; unmatched junction bases: 5. The CDR3 runs 15 residues. In DNA form, the CDR3 reads TGTGCCAGCAGTGACCTAGACAGGGGGCGTTCACCCCTCCACTTT. Encoded protein: CASSDLDRGRSPLHF.

J is TRBJ2-7 and V is TRBV30; the match to TRBD1 covers 9 bases. Germline loops: CDR1 GTSNPN, CDR2 SVGIG (reference sequence). J lost 6 bases, V lost 1 base, and 10 bases had no gene match. The CDR3 extends over 15 amino acids. The CDR3 nucleotides are TGTGCCTGGAGTGCTAAGACCACAGGGGGCCCCGAGCAGTACTTC. Translated, it gives CAWSAKTTGGPEQYF.

V gene TRBV4-1 combines with J gene TRBJ2-7, with 8 bases aligning to TRBD1. The CDR3 totals 16 residues. Germline V gene sequence: CDR1 MGHRA, CDR2 YSYEKL. J gave up 4 bases and V 2 bases, and 10 bases lay outside the gene matches. The chain's CDR3 is CASSQRQTGAHYEQYF. In nucleotides, the CDR3 is TGCGCCAGCAGCCAACGGCAGACAGGGGCGCATTACGAGCAGTACTTC.

This sequence joins TRBV7-2 and TRBJ2-7, with 7 bases that match TRBD1. Germline CDR1 and CDR2: SGHTA and FQGNSA. V lost 1 base, J lost 5 bases, and 8 bases stayed unmatched. The CDR3 spans 15 residues. CDR3 in DNA: TGTGCCAGCAGCTTAGAGGCAGGGGGATCCCACGAGCAGTACTTC. Its translation is CASSLEAGGSHEQYF.